Listed below are T cell receptor beta chains from one sample, sequenced in a study of T cells in localized non-small cell lung cancer. Sequenced by immunoSEQ multiplex PCR; TCRdb stores in-frame clones only, minus some. The data hold 7,000 to 9,500 clones, with around 92% observed a single time. Sequences were derived from peripheral blood, sampled before any cancer treatment. These receptors originate from a female donor of 60 years or more with stage II squamous cell lung carcinoma. CDR3s include the opening cysteine and the closing phenylalanine or tryptophan. A D gene is named only where the DNA matches it firmly. Clone size is stated in some rows and not others, as once, few, many or a class when expanded.

J: TRBJ1-1
D: NA
V: TRBV7-2
size: NA
DNA: TGTGCCAGCAGCTTAGATGTCAGGAACACTGAAGCTTTCTTT
CDR3: CASSLDVRNTEAFF

J: TRBJ2-1
D: TRBD1
V: TRBV6-5
size: NA
DNA: TGTGCCAGCAGTAACACCCCGACAGGGCCCAATGAGCAGTTCTTC
CDR3: CASSNTPTGPNEQFF

J: TRBJ2-1
D: TRBD2
V: TRBV6-5
size: NA
DNA: TGTGCCAGCGGAAGACTAGCGGGAGTCGGTGAGCAGTTCTTC
CDR3: CASGRLAGVGEQFF

J: TRBJ2-6
D: NA
V: TRBV2
size: once
DNA: TGTGCCAGCAGTGAACAGATACTCTCTGGGGCCAACGTCCTGACTTTC
CDR3: CASSEQILSGANVLTF

J: TRBJ1-2
D: NA
V: TRBV5-6
size: once
DNA: TGTGCCAGCAGCTTGGTGGGGGCGCGGGGCTACACCTTC
CDR3: CASSLVGARGYTF

J: TRBJ2-1
D: TRBD2
V: TRBV28
size: NA
DNA: TGTGCCAGCAGTTTATTGTCGTCCGGCGGGGGGGTGTCCTACAATGAGCAGTTCTTC
CDR3: CASSLLSSGGGVSYNEQFF

J: TRBJ2-3
D: TRBD2
V: TRBV28
size: once
DNA: TGTGCCAGCAGAGGCCCGGGACTAGCGGGGGGGCAAAGAGATACGCAGTATTTT
CDR3: CASRGPGLAGGQRDTQYF

J: TRBJ2-3
D: TRBD1
V: TRBV7-9
size: NA
DNA: TGTGCCAGCAGCGCGTCGGGGGACAGGGGGACAGATACGCAGTATTTT
CDR3: CASSASGDRGTDTQYF

J: TRBJ2-5
D: NA
V: TRBV10-3
size: NA
DNA: TGTGCCATCAGAGAAGGGGGGGTATCAAGCGAGACCCAGTACTTC
CDR3: CAIREGGVSSETQYF

J: TRBJ2-3
D: NA
V: TRBV12-5
size: NA
DNA: TGTGCTAGTGGTCGGACGGGGACTCGCCTCACAGATACGCAGTATTTT
CDR3: CASGRTGTRLTDTQYF

J: TRBJ2-1
D: TRBD2
V: TRBV6-5
size: NA
DNA: TGTGCCAGCAGTTACCGGGGGGAGGCGGTTGAGCAGTTCTTC
CDR3: CASSYRGEAVEQFF

J: TRBJ2-3
D: NA
V: TRBV11-2
size: NA
DNA: TGTGCCAGCAGCTATGACACCGGGGGAACCACAGATACGCAGTATTTT
CDR3: CASSYDTGGTTDTQYF

J: TRBJ2-7
D: TRBD2
V: TRBV4-1
size: NA
DNA: TGCGCCAGCAGCCAAGGCGTGGCGGGAGGGTACGAGCAGTACTTC
CDR3: CASSQGVAGGYEQYF

J: TRBJ1-2
D: TRBD1
V: TRBV5-4
size: NA
DNA: TGTGCCAGCAGCCCACGGACAGGGGACTATGGCTACACCTTC
CDR3: CASSPRTGDYGYTF

J: TRBJ2-1
D: TRBD2
V: TRBV10-3
size: NA
DNA: TGTGCCATCAGGGAGACTAGCGGGGGTGTTGAGCAGTTCTTC
CDR3: CAIRETSGGVEQFF

J: TRBJ2-3
D: NA
V: TRBV6-5
size: NA
DNA: TGTGCCAGCAGTTACGCAACAGGGTACCGGTCCGATACGCAGTATTTT
CDR3: CASSYATGYRSDTQYF

J: TRBJ2-1
D: NA
V: TRBV7-2
size: NA
DNA: TGTGCCAGCACCTCAGGGCTCCCCGGTGGAGAGCAGTTCTTC
CDR3: CASTSGLPGGEQFF

J: TRBJ2-1
D: TRBD1
V: TRBV7-9
size: once
DNA: TGTGCCAGCAACAGGGGATTACAGGGTGGGCGGCAGTTCTTC
CDR3: CASNRGLQGGRQFF

J: TRBJ2-7
D: TRBD1
V: TRBV10-2
size: once
DNA: TGCGCCGGTGGACAGGGGCTCTACGAGCAGTACTTC
CDR3: CAGGQGLYEQYF